Below are 14 T cell receptor beta chains sequenced from a single sample in a study of T cells in Graves' hyperthyroidism and ophthalmopathy. The investigators amplified TCR beta CDR3 regions from RNA transcripts. HTBI primers drove first-round RT-PCR of the TCR CDR3. One entry per CDR3 protein results from TCRdb running MiXCR on the multiplex PCR reads. The sample has 300,000 to 450,000 distinct CDR3 sequences; roughly 15% are singletons. The sequencing sample was made of blood. The source of these receptors is a woman under 40 with Graves' ophthalmopathy.

The V call is TRBV4-1, the J call TRBJ1-1, with a weak D call TRBD1 (6 bases). With 4 bases removed from V and 4 bases from J, the gap between germline ends came to 16 bases. CDR1 is MGHRA and CDR2 is YSYEKL in the germline V gene. This CDR3 spans 15 amino acids. CDR3 protein: CASSRQGRSGTEAFF. Here the CDR3 DNA reads TGCGCCAGCAGCCGCCAGGGGAGGTCGGGCACTGAAGCTTTCTTT.

This clonotype occurred many times. V is TRBV11-3 and J is TRBJ2-7; D is tentatively TRBD1 or TRBD2 (5 bases each). The V end lost 1 base, the J end lost 1 base, and 11 bases lay between the germline ends. Per germline, CDR1 SGHNT and CDR2 YENEEA. The CDR3 is 15 residues long. CDR3: CASSLGEGLSYEQYF. The CDR3 region has the DNA TGTGCCAGCAGCTTAGGAGAGGGGCTTTCCTACGAGCAGTACTTC.

V usage is TRBV30 and J usage is TRBJ1-1, with 7 bases identical to TRBD1. V trimming: 5 bases; J trimming: 3 bases; junction bases outside the gene matches: 0. CDR3 size: 11 residues. Per the germline V gene, CDR1 is GTSNPN and CDR2 is SVGIG (reference sequence). For the CDR3, the DNA is TGTGCCTGGGACAGGGACACTGAAGCTTTCTTT. This encodes CAWDRDTEAFF.

A remark on this clonotype: No conserved phenylalanine or tryptophan is present at the end of the CDR3, so a read error is the likely explanation. The V and J genes are TRBV28 and TRBJ1-1; D uncertain. V lost 6 bases to trimming and J lost 2 bases, with 22 bases between them. The CDR3 consists of 17 residues. In germline, CDR1 is MDHEN, CDR2 SYDVKM. The CDR3 sequence is CASSPRPDPGLNTEAFL. As DNA, the CDR3 is TGTGCCAGCAGCCCCCGACCCGATCCAGGATTAAACACTGAAGCTTTCCTT.

This clonotype was seen many times. The gene calls are TRBV11-2 and TRBJ2-7, with 8 bases fitting TRBD2. The germline V gene encodes CDR1 SGHAT and CDR2 FQNNGV. This CDR3 contains 16 residues. Unmatched junction bases numbered 17, after V lost 7 bases and J lost 6 bases. The CDR3 region is CASTRLERRGGFEQYF. The CDR3 DNA reads as TGTGCCAGCACGCGATTGGAAAGACGGGGGGGCTTCGAGCAGTACTTC.

Many counts were recorded for this clonotype. The gene calls are TRBV20-1 and TRBJ2-2; D not resolved. There are 11 residues in the CDR3. V shed 6 bases and J shed 6 bases, with 8 bases lying between them. CDR1 is DFQATT and CDR2 is SNEGSKA in the germline V gene (reference sequence). CDR3 sequence (DNA): TGCAGTGCCACGGATTCCGGGGAGCTGTTTTTT. It encodes CSATDSGELFF.

This clonotype showed up just a few times. With a much larger clone just one base away, this may be a read error. The chain carries TRBV6-1 and TRBJ1-4, with D hard to call. The CDR3 consists of 14 residues. CDR1 and CDR2 from the germline V gene are MNHNS and SASEGT. V was cut by 3 bases and J by 0 bases, with 5 bases left in between. The CDR3: CASSDRTTNEKLFF. The CDR3 DNA sequence: TGTGCCAGCAGTGATAGGACAACTAATGAAAAACTGTTTTTT.

The sample holds many counts of this clonotype. V is TRBV7-9 and J is TRBJ2-2; D remains unclear. Germline V gives CDR1 SEHNR, CDR2 FQNEAQ (reference sequence). This CDR3 comprises 15 residues. Deletions cut 1 base from V and 1 base from J, with 7 bases between. This CDR3 reads CASSLDRKNTGELFF. CDR3 DNA sequence: TGTGCCAGCAGCTTAGACCGGAAGAACACCGGGGAGCTGTTTTTT. Variable domain in full (rest from reference TRBV7-9 and TRBJ2-2): DTGVSQNPRHKITKRGQNVTFRCDPISEHNRLYWYRQTLGQGPEFLTYFQNEAQLEKSRLLSDRFSAERPKGSFSTLEIQRTEQGDSAMYLCASSLDRKNTGELFFGEGSRLTVL.

This clonotype was observed a few times. This chain uses TRBV28 with TRBJ1-3, with 7 nucleotides matching TRBD1. Germline-derived CDR1 and CDR2 are MDHEN and SYDVKM. This CDR3 is built from 13 residues. The V gene end was trimmed by 6 bases and the J gene end by 8 bases; junction bases not matched to a gene: 7. The chain's CDR3 is CASRPDRVDTIYF. CDR3 in DNA: TGTGCCAGCAGACCTGACAGGGTGGACACCATATATTTT.

This clonotype came up many times. The chain couples TRBV7-8 to TRBJ2-5; D is unclear. V dropped 8 bases and J dropped 1 base, with 14 bases sitting between them. From germline, CDR1 is SGHVS and CDR2 FQNEAQ. CDR3 size: 14 residues. The CDR3 DNA sequence: TGTGCCAGCCTGTGGGGAAGGGCCCAAGAGACCCAGTACTTC. As protein: CASLWGRAQETQYF.

This clonotype was detected many times. CDR3 DNA sequence: TGCAGTGCTAGGAAAATTTTGTCTCCGGACACCTTTACCACAGATACGCAGTATTTT. It specifies CSARKILSPDTFTTDTQYF. The chain joins TRBV20-1 to TRBJ2-3, with D possibly being TRBD1 (5 bases). The germline gives CDR1 DFQATT, CDR2 SNEGSKA (reference sequence). The germline V and J ends were trimmed by 3 bases and 2 bases, with 27 bases remaining between them. The length of the CDR3 is 19 residues.

This clonotype has ten or more counts. V is TRBV7-8 and J is TRBJ1-2, with 9 bases matching TRBD1. The CDR3 extends over 14 amino acids. The V segment lost 4 bases and the J segment 3 bases; nucleotides outside the gene matches: 3. Germline lookup yields CDR1 SGHVS and CDR2 FQNEAQ. CDR3 in amino acids: CASSSGQGHYGYTF. In DNA, the CDR3 is TGTGCCAGCAGCTCCGGACAGGGGCACTATGGCTACACCTTC.

V and J are TRBV5-1 and TRBJ2-6; D not resolved. CDR1 and CDR2 from the germline V gene are SGHRS and YFSETQ. V was shortened by 4 bases and J by 0 bases, with 11 bases between the two germline ends. The CDR3 has 16 residues. CDR3 loop: CASSHPTSSGANVLTF. CDR3 in DNA: TGCGCCAGCAGCCACCCAACAAGCTCTGGGGCCAACGTCCTGACTTTC.

This clonotype was seen at least ten times. The chain recombines TRBV13 with TRBJ2-7; 7 bases fit TRBD1. Trimming removed 5 bases from V and 3 bases from J; junction bases left unmatched: 4. CDR3 length: 13 residues. CDR1 and CDR2 (germline): PRHDT, FYEKMQ (reference sequence). The CDR3 reads CASSNRGHYEQYF. The CDR3 nucleotides are TGTGCCAGCAGCAACAGGGGACACTACGAGCAGTACTTC. Full variable domain (outside the CDR3, taken from reference TRBV13 and TRBJ2-7): AAGVIQSPRHLIKEKRETATLKCYPIPRHDTVYWYQQGPGQDPQFLISFYEKMQSDKGSIPDRFSAQQFSDYHSELNMSSLELGDSALYFCASSNRGHYEQYFGPGTRLTVT.